This T cell receptor beta chain was retrieved from a study of control samples from healthy donors and cancer patients. Using immunoSEQ multiplex PCR, the repertoire was profiled, and TCRdb retains in-frame clones only, with some absent. The sample includes about 140,000 clones, just under 95% of them seen just once. This clone is a singleton in its sample. Trimming removed 1 base at V and 6 bases at J, with 15 bases between. This CDR3 spans 15 amino acids. CDR1 and CDR2 from the germline V gene are MGHRA and YSYEKL. The source material was blood. This chain uses TRBV4-1 with TRBJ1-2; D perhaps matches TRBD1 (6 bases). This clonotype was obtained from a man aged 25-40 years in good health. CDR3 nucleotide sequence: TGCGCCAGCAGCCAAGGCGACAGGAGGGAAGATGGCTACACCTTC. Amino acids: CASSQGDRREDGYTF.